The 14 T cell receptor beta chains listed next were all sequenced from one sample in a study of T cell responses to AZD1222 COVID-19 vaccine. Profiling relied on immunoSEQ multiplex PCR, and the TCRdb table lists in-frame clones only, not all of them. The sample contains tens of thousands of clones, just over 85% of which appear only once. The sample was peripheral blood, taken 28 days after the second AZD1222 dose. All receptors derive from an adult who received the AZD1222 COVID-19 vaccine.

This chain joins TRBV28 and TRBJ2-3; 10 bases are a match to TRBD2. The V gene's germline CDR1 is MDHEN and CDR2 SYDVKM. The J segment lost 1 base and the V segment lost 4 bases, leaving 5 bases of the junction unmatched. The length of the CDR3 is 16 residues. CDR3 in amino acids: CASSSSGTSGTDTQYF. CDR3 bases: TGTGCCAGCAGTTCTTCCGGGACTAGCGGCACAGATACGCAGTATTTT.

The rearrangement uses TRBV6-5 and TRBJ1-2; 7 nucleotides align to TRBD1. Germline V lookup: CDR1 MNHEY, CDR2 SVGAGI. The CDR3 consists of 15 residues. Germline trimming cut 8 bases from V and 7 bases from J; bases unmatched to any gene: 16. CDR3 region: CASGDSLGREGGYTF. The CDR3, as DNA: TGTGCCAGCGGGGACAGCCTAGGAAGGGAAGGTGGCTACACCTTC.

The chain couples TRBV30 to TRBJ2-3; 7 nucleotides match TRBD1. The ends lost 0 bases at V and 5 bases at J; junction bases unmatched: 5. In germline, CDR1 is GTSNPN, CDR2 SVGIG (reference sequence). The CDR3 spans 14 residues. The CDR3 sequence is CAWSVDRVGDTQYF. DNA for the CDR3: TGTGCCTGGAGTGTAGACAGGGTGGGAGATACGCAGTATTTT.

DNA of the CDR3: TGCGCCAGCTATCCAGGGATCACTGGGGCCAACGTCCTGACTTTC. It encodes CASYPGITGANVLTF. The V gene is TRBV5-1, the J gene TRBJ2-6, with D maybe TRBD1 (5 bases). The CDR3 sequence is 15 residues long. The V gene lost 7 bases and the J gene lost 2 bases, with 13 bases spanning the gap. CDR1 and CDR2 from the germline V gene are SGHRS and YFSETQ.

This rearrangement joins TRBV25-1 to TRBJ2-1; TRBD1 matches 8 bases. Germline CDR1 is MGHDK and CDR2 is SYGVNS. J was trimmed by 3 bases and V by 2 bases; bases with no gene match: 9. The CDR3 covers 17 residues. The CDR3 is CASSESRGRFIYNEQFF. DNA for the CDR3: TGTGCCAGCAGTGAAAGCAGGGGGCGTTTCATCTACAATGAGCAGTTCTTC. Full variable domain (outside the CDR3, taken from reference TRBV25-1 and TRBJ2-1): EADIYQTPRYLVIGTGKKITLECSQTMGHDKMYWYQQDPGMELHLIHYSYGVNSTEKGDLSSESTVSRIRTEHFPLTLESARPSHTSQYLCASSESRGRFIYNEQFFGPGTRLTVL.

The chain uses TRBV2 and TRBJ1-4; D is perhaps TRBD1 (5 bases). The V end was cut by 6 bases, the J end by 7 bases, with 21 bases between. Germline V gene lookup returns CDR1 SNHLY and CDR2 FYNNEI. The CDR3 has 16 residues. The CDR3 DNA follows: TGTGCCAGCAGAATAGATGGGGGGGGAGGAAGTGAAAAACTGTTTTTT. Translating it yields CASRIDGGGGSEKLFF.

J is TRBJ1-2 and V is TRBV28, with D uncertain. Trimming took off 8 bases at V and 14 bases at J, with 18 bases between the two ends. Germline V lookup: CDR1 MDHEN, CDR2 SYDVKM. The length of the CDR3 is 11 residues. CDR3 amino acids: CASLGRARWTF. CDR3 coding DNA: TGTGCCAGCCTTGGTAGGGCCCGCTGGACCTTC.

The chain is built from TRBV19 and TRBJ2-7; 7 bases line up with TRBD1. This CDR3 is built from 14 residues. After removal of 5 bases from V and 6 bases from J, the junction contained 10 bases not matched to a gene. Germline V CDR1 and CDR2: LNHDA, SQIVND (reference sequence). CDR3 protein: CASSPRDRTREQYF. CDR3 DNA: TGTGCCAGTAGTCCCCGGGACAGAACGCGCGAGCAGTACTTC.

The V and J genes are TRBV2 and TRBJ2-1; TRBD2 is a possible D gene (5 bases). The length of the CDR3 is 15 residues. V was pared by 4 bases and J by 0 bases, with 10 bases between. The germline V gene encodes CDR1 SNHLY and CDR2 FYNNEI. The DNA of the CDR3 is TGTGCCAGCAGTGTAGCGTACAGCTCCTACAATGAGCAGTTCTTC. This translates into CASSVAYSSYNEQFF.

The chain uses TRBV6-2 or TRBV6-3 and TRBJ1-2, with unresolved D. The CDR3 sequence is 12 residues long. V was trimmed by 3 bases and J by 4 bases, leaving 6 bases between them. Germline V lookup: CDR1 MNHEY, CDR2 SVGEGT. The CDR3 spells CASSYPAYGYTF. CDR3 nucleotides: TGTGCCAGCAGTTATCCAGCCTATGGCTACACCTTC.

The chain links TRBV24-1 to TRBJ2-7, with 7 bases fitting TRBD1. Germline-derived CDR1 and CDR2 are KGHDR and SFDVKD. V lost 0 bases, J lost 0 bases, and 1 base stayed unmatched. The length of the CDR3 is 15 residues. The CDR3 nucleotides are TGTGCCACCAGTGATTTGTCAGGGGGCTCCTACGAGCAGTACTTC. This gives the protein CATSDLSGGSYEQYF.

This sequence joins TRBV2 and TRBJ1-3, with 7 bases matching TRBD1. This CDR3 contains 15 residues. Losses at the gene ends were 7 bases for V and 0 bases for J; bases not matched to a gene: 6. Germline V gene data show CDR1 as SNHLY and CDR2 as FYNNEI. Here the CDR3 reads CASKQGEHSGNTIYF. CDR3 coding DNA: TGTGCCAGCAAGCAGGGGGAACACTCTGGAAACACCATATATTTT.

This sequence joins TRBV2 and TRBJ2-2, with 8 nucleotides matching TRBD2. The CDR3 length is 14 residues. With 8 bases clipped from V and 3 bases from J, the junction kept 5 bases outside the gene matches. Germline values: CDR1 SNHLY, CDR2 FYNNEI. The CDR3 DNA reads TGTGCCAGCGCGGGGGGCGCGGACACCGGGGAGCTGTTTTTT. Amino acids: CASAGGADTGELFF.

V usage is TRBV3-1 (or the pseudogene TRBV3-2) and J usage is TRBJ1-1; a possible D gene is TRBD1 (6 bases). The germline gives CDR1 LGHDT, CDR2 YNNKEL (reference sequence). This CDR3 has 13 residues. V was shortened by 3 bases and J by 5 bases, with 10 bases between the two germline ends. CDR3 protein: CASSQRGGTEAFF. The CDR3 DNA is TGTGCCAGCAGCCAGAGAGGGGGGACTGAAGCTTTCTTT.